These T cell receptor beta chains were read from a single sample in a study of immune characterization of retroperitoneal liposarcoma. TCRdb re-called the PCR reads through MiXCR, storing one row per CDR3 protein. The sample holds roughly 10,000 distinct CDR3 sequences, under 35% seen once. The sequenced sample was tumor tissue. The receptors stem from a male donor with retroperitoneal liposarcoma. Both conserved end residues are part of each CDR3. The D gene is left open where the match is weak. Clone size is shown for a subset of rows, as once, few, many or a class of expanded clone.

CDR3 protein: CASSETRTGEQFF
CDR3 DNA: TGTGCCAGCAGTGAAACCCGGACAGGGGAGCAGTTCTTC
J gene: TRBJ2-1
clone size: medium-sized
D gene: TRBD1
V gene: TRBV6-1

CDR3 protein: CASSEADLSNQPQHF
CDR3 DNA: TGTGCCAGCAGTGAAGCGGATCTCAGCAATCAGCCCCAGCATTTT
J gene: TRBJ1-5
clone size: -
D gene: -
V gene: TRBV6-1

CDR3 protein: CASSLGTSGGNEQFF
CDR3 DNA: TGTGCCAGCAGCTTAGGGACTAGCGGGGGCAATGAGCAGTTCTTC
J gene: TRBJ2-1
clone size: many
D gene: TRBD2
V gene: TRBV7-2

CDR3 protein: CASSFGSNQPQHF
CDR3 DNA: TGTGCCAGCAGCTTCGGCAGTAATCAGCCCCAGCATTTT
J gene: TRBJ1-5
clone size: many
D gene: -
V gene: TRBV7-8

CDR3 protein: CASSFSQGSNEQYF
CDR3 DNA: TGTGCCAGCAGCTTTTCACAGGGCAGTAATGAGCAGTACTTC
J gene: TRBJ2-7
clone size: many
D gene: -
V gene: TRBV7-6

CDR3 protein: CASSPLGPDTQYF
CDR3 DNA: TGTGCCAGCAGCCCTTTGGGCCCAGATACGCAGTATTTT
J gene: TRBJ2-3
clone size: -
D gene: -
V gene: TRBV12-3/TRBV12-4

CDR3 protein: CASGTNLNEQFF
CDR3 DNA: TGTGCCAGCGGGACTAACTTGAATGAGCAGTTCTTC
J gene: TRBJ2-1
clone size: few
D gene: TRBD2
V gene: TRBV6-1

CDR3 protein: CASSLVQREVEQFF
CDR3 DNA: TGTGCCAGCAGCTTAGTTCAGCGGGAGGTTGAGCAGTTCTTC
J gene: TRBJ2-1
clone size: few
D gene: TRBD2
V gene: TRBV7-8

CDR3 protein: CASNLNSNQPQHF
CDR3 DNA: TGTGCCAGCAACCTTAATAGCAATCAGCCCCAGCATTTT
J gene: TRBJ1-5
clone size: -
D gene: -
V gene: TRBV6-1

CDR3 protein: CASRSQTNTEAFF
CDR3 DNA: TGTGCCAGCAGATCCCAAACGAACACTGAAGCTTTCTTT
J gene: TRBJ1-1
clone size: -
D gene: -
V gene: TRBV7-2

CDR3 protein: CASSYSRHSYNSPLHF
CDR3 DNA: TGTGCCAGCAGTTACTCGAGACACTCCTATAATTCACCCCTCCACTTT
J gene: TRBJ1-6
clone size: -
D gene: -
V gene: TRBV6-5

CDR3 protein: CASGLALGPANRIQETQFF
CDR3 DNA: TGTGCTAGTGGTTTGGCCCTGGGACCCGCCAATCGCATCCAAGAGACCCAGTTCTTC
J gene: TRBJ2-1
clone size: -
D gene: -
V gene: TRBV12-5

CDR3 protein: CARRTGFYGYTF
CDR3 DNA: TGTGCCAGAAGGACAGGATTCTATGGCTACACCTTC
J gene: TRBJ1-2
clone size: few
D gene: TRBD1
V gene: TRBV6-1

CDR3 protein: CASGGRGVTDTQYF
CDR3 DNA: TGTGCCAGCGGGGGTCGGGGGGTCACAGATACGCAGTATTTT
J gene: TRBJ2-3
clone size: large
D gene: TRBD2
V gene: TRBV6-1

CDR3 protein: CASRKGTSGRNEQFF
CDR3 DNA: TGTGCCAGCAGGAAAGGGACTAGCGGGAGAAATGAGCAGTTCTTC
J gene: TRBJ2-1
clone size: many
D gene: TRBD2
V gene: TRBV6-1

CDR3 protein: CASTRRVGGYEQYF
CDR3 DNA: TGTGCCAGCACCCGACGGGTAGGTGGCTACGAGCAGTACTTC
J gene: TRBJ2-7
clone size: -
D gene: -
V gene: TRBV27

CDR3 protein: CASNLAGSYEQYF
CDR3 DNA: TGTGCCAGCAATCTAGCGGGCTCCTACGAGCAGTACTTC
J gene: TRBJ2-7
clone size: -
D gene: TRBD2
V gene: TRBV6-6

CDR3 protein: CASSGIAGVPNNEQFF
CDR3 DNA: TGCGCCAGCAGTGGTATAGCGGGAGTCCCCAACAATGAGCAGTTCTTC
J gene: TRBJ2-1
clone size: many
D gene: TRBD2
V gene: TRBV10-2

CDR3 protein: CASSSGTSGSAEQYF
CDR3 DNA: TGTGCCAGCAGTTCCGGGACTAGCGGGAGCGCTGAGCAGTACTTC
J gene: TRBJ2-5
clone size: many
D gene: TRBD2
V gene: TRBV6-1

CDR3 protein: CASSTLTRKETQYF
CDR3 DNA: TGTGCCAGCAGCACACTGACTAGGAAGGAGACCCAGTACTTC
J gene: TRBJ2-5
clone size: few
D gene: -
V gene: TRBV7-8

CDR3 protein: CASSEVGPSGANVLTF
CDR3 DNA: TGTGCCAGCAGTGAAGTGGGTCCCTCTGGGGCCAACGTCCTGACTTTC
J gene: TRBJ2-6
clone size: medium-sized
D gene: -
V gene: TRBV6-1

CDR3 protein: CASSPRGGFHEQYF
CDR3 DNA: TGTGCCAGCAGCCCTCGTGGAGGTTTCCACGAGCAGTACTTC
J gene: TRBJ2-7
clone size: medium-sized
D gene: -
V gene: TRBV6-1

CDR3 protein: CASTEGSGGGTDTQYF
CDR3 DNA: TGTGCCAGCACCGAAGGGTCAGGGGGGGGCACAGATACGCAGTATTTT
J gene: TRBJ2-3
clone size: few
D gene: -
V gene: TRBV6-1

CDR3 protein: CATSDLWRGYTF
CDR3 DNA: TGTGCCACCAGTGATTTGTGGCGTGGCTACACCTTC
J gene: TRBJ1-2
clone size: -
D gene: -
V gene: TRBV24-1

CDR3 protein: CASSEQKGGGRTDTQYF
CDR3 DNA: TGTGCCAGCAGTGAACAGAAGGGTGGGGGGCGCACAGATACGCAGTATTTT
J gene: TRBJ2-3
clone size: -
D gene: -
V gene: TRBV6-1

CDR3 protein: CASSLAPSTNEKLFF
CDR3 DNA: TGTGCCAGCAGTTTAGCGCCCTCAACTAATGAAAAACTGTTTTTT
J gene: TRBJ1-4
clone size: many
D gene: -
V gene: TRBV12-3/TRBV12-4

CDR3 protein: CASSLRTVSTDTQYF
CDR3 DNA: TGTGCCAGCAGTCTCCGGACAGTTAGCACAGATACGCAGTATTTT
J gene: TRBJ2-3
clone size: -
D gene: -
V gene: TRBV27

CDR3 protein: CASSTGGSEAFF
CDR3 DNA: TGTGCCAGCAGTACAGGGGGCTCTGAAGCTTTCTTT
J gene: TRBJ1-1
clone size: -
D gene: TRBD1
V gene: TRBV25-1

CDR3 protein: CASSYRRNPSLIVEAFF
CDR3 DNA: TGTGCCAGCAGTTATCGCAGAAATCCATCACTGATCGTCGAAGCTTTCTTT
J gene: TRBJ1-1
clone size: -
D gene: -
V gene: TRBV6-1

CDR3 protein: CASSLGGNSYNEQFF
CDR3 DNA: TGTGCCAGCAGTTTGGGAGGGAACTCCTACAATGAGCAGTTCTTC
J gene: TRBJ2-1
clone size: medium-sized
D gene: TRBD2
V gene: TRBV12-3/TRBV12-4

CDR3 protein: CASSPRTGGYTEAFF
CDR3 DNA: TGTGCCAGCAGCCCCCGGACAGGGGGATATACTGAAGCTTTCTTT
J gene: TRBJ1-1
clone size: -
D gene: TRBD1
V gene: TRBV7-2

CDR3 protein: CATLSPEAGQETQYF
CDR3 DNA: TGCGCCACCCTCAGTCCGGAGGCAGGGCAAGAGACCCAGTACTTC
J gene: TRBJ2-5
clone size: few
D gene: -
V gene: TRBV10-2

CDR3 protein: CASTLTGGLSEQYF
CDR3 DNA: TGTGCCAGCACCTTGACAGGGGGGTTGAGCGAGCAGTACTTC
J gene: TRBJ2-7
clone size: medium-sized
D gene: TRBD1
V gene: TRBV12-3/TRBV12-4

CDR3 protein: CASSLQGDLRNEQFF
CDR3 DNA: TGTGCCAGCAGCTTACAAGGTGATCTCAGAAATGAGCAGTTCTTC
J gene: TRBJ2-1
clone size: -
D gene: -
V gene: TRBV11-1

CDR3 protein: CASSYGVDYNEQYF
CDR3 DNA: TGTGCCAGCAGTTACGGGGTGGATTACAATGAGCAGTACTTC
J gene: TRBJ2-7
clone size: few
D gene: -
V gene: TRBV6-2/TRBV6-3

CDR3 protein: CASSDSEGLGNEQFF
CDR3 DNA: TGTGCCAGCAGTGACTCCGAGGGGTTGGGGAATGAGCAGTTCTTC
J gene: TRBJ2-1
clone size: many
D gene: -
V gene: TRBV6-4

CDR3 protein: CASSSLRQGISYEQFF
CDR3 DNA: TGTGCCAGCAGTTCCCTTCGACAGGGTATCAGCTACGAGCAGTTCTTC
J gene: TRBJ2-1
clone size: -
D gene: TRBD1
V gene: TRBV27

CDR3 protein: CASSSGGGRGNYGYTF
CDR3 DNA: TGTGCCAGCAGTAGCGGGGGGGGACGGGGAAACTATGGCTACACCTTC
J gene: TRBJ1-2
clone size: -
D gene: -
V gene: TRBV6-1

CDR3 protein: CASSLEGAEQFF
CDR3 DNA: TGTGCCAGCAGTTTAGAAGGAGCGGAGCAGTTCTTC
J gene: TRBJ2-1
clone size: many
D gene: -
V gene: TRBV12-3/TRBV12-4

CDR3 protein: CASTIGGSGVRETQYF
CDR3 DNA: TGTGCCAGCACCATCGGGGGGTCCGGGGTCCGGGAGACCCAGTACTTC
J gene: TRBJ2-5
clone size: many
D gene: TRBD2
V gene: TRBV12-3/TRBV12-4

CDR3 protein: CASSLGGHQGETQYF
CDR3 DNA: TGTGCCAGCAGCTTAGGGGGACATCAAGGGGAGACCCAGTACTTC
J gene: TRBJ2-5
clone size: medium-sized
D gene: -
V gene: TRBV7-2

CDR3 protein: CASSSTSSGGYTF
CDR3 DNA: TGTGCCAGCAGCTCCACCTCATCTGGGGGCTACACCTTC
J gene: TRBJ1-2
clone size: -
D gene: -
V gene: TRBV6-1

CDR3 protein: CASSTPGQGREKLFF
CDR3 DNA: TGTGCCAGCAGTACGCCGGGACAGGGACGTGAAAAACTGTTTTTT
J gene: TRBJ1-4
clone size: -
D gene: TRBD1
V gene: TRBV27

CDR3 protein: CASSLASSYNEQFF
CDR3 DNA: TGTGCCAGCAGTTTGGCGTCATCCTACAATGAGCAGTTCTTC
J gene: TRBJ2-1
clone size: few
D gene: -
V gene: TRBV6-5

CDR3 protein: CASSEGAFSGNTIYF
CDR3 DNA: TGTGCCAGCAGTGAAGGGGCATTCAGTGGAAACACCATATATTTT
J gene: TRBJ1-3
clone size: many
D gene: -
V gene: TRBV6-1

CDR3 protein: CASSLLHGDEQYF
CDR3 DNA: TGTGCCAGCAGTTTACTCCACGGGGACGAGCAGTACTTC
J gene: TRBJ2-7
clone size: few
D gene: -
V gene: TRBV27

CDR3 protein: CASSSGHRYEQYF
CDR3 DNA: TGTGCCAGCAGCTCTGGACACCGCTACGAGCAGTACTTC
J gene: TRBJ2-7
clone size: medium-sized
D gene: -
V gene: TRBV11-3

CDR3 protein: CASSLASGEITGELFF
CDR3 DNA: TGTGCCAGCAGCTTAGCCAGCGGGGAGATCACCGGGGAGCTGTTTTTT
J gene: TRBJ2-2
clone size: few
D gene: TRBD2
V gene: TRBV11-3

CDR3 protein: CASSIGQGYEQYF
CDR3 DNA: TGTGCCAGCAGCATTGGACAGGGCTACGAGCAGTACTTC
J gene: TRBJ2-7
clone size: many
D gene: TRBD1
V gene: TRBV7-3

CDR3 protein: CASSLDSPQRRNTGELFF
CDR3 DNA: TGTGCCAGCAGCTTAGATTCCCCTCAGCGACGGAACACCGGGGAGCTGTTTTTT
J gene: TRBJ2-2
clone size: many
D gene: -
V gene: TRBV11-3

CDR3 protein: CASSSRGGTDTQYF
CDR3 DNA: TGTGCCAGCAGCTCAAGAGGGGGCACAGATACGCAGTATTTT
J gene: TRBJ2-3
clone size: many
D gene: -
V gene: TRBV11-3

CDR3 protein: CASSYSSASNEQFF
CDR3 DNA: TGTGCCAGCAGTTACTCGTCAGCCAGCAATGAGCAGTTCTTC
J gene: TRBJ2-1
clone size: -
D gene: -
V gene: TRBV6-5

CDR3 protein: CASSYSWQTEAFF
CDR3 DNA: TGTGCCAGCAGTTACTCGTGGCAGACCGAAGCTTTCTTT
J gene: TRBJ1-1
clone size: -
D gene: -
V gene: TRBV6-2/TRBV6-3

CDR3 protein: CASSLSDIGRGNEQFF
CDR3 DNA: TGTGCCAGCAGTTTATCGGACATAGGACGGGGCAATGAGCAGTTCTTC
J gene: TRBJ2-1
clone size: medium-sized
D gene: -
V gene: TRBV27

CDR3 protein: CASSYAQRAYEQFF
CDR3 DNA: TGTGCCAGCAGTTACGCCCAGCGGGCCTACGAGCAGTTCTTC
J gene: TRBJ2-1
clone size: few
D gene: -
V gene: TRBV6-6